This T cell receptor beta chain appears in the sequencing data of a study of Graves' ophthalmopathy and Graves' hyperthyroidism. The study, taken as a whole, reports: Also, most clonotypes expanded in the thyroid above 0.001 frequency appeared in blood. A model built from 13 signatures distinguished ophthalmopathy from stable hyperthyroidism with approximately 89% sensitivity and approximately 80% specificity.

RNA transcripts yielded amplified TCR beta CDR3 regions. An initial RT-PCR round employing HTBI primers preceded a second-round multiplex PCR. TCRdb re-called the multiplex PCR reads with MiXCR, one entry per CDR3 protein. The sample shows 650,000 to 900,000 distinct CDR3 sequences, roughly two fifths of them seen only once. This clonotype was seen repeatedly, ten times or more. Its matching antigen is unknown. The V gene lost 4 bases and the J gene lost 2 bases, with 9 bases spanning the gap. The V gene's germline CDR1 is WNHNN and CDR2 SYGVQD (reference sequence). This CDR3 is 13 amino acids long. Those donors who had ophthalmopathy presented with moderate-to-severe activity, a CAS of ≥3, a NOSPECS of ≥4 and a duration under 3 months. PBMCs stemmed from under 11 ml of fresh peripheral blood.

The chain recombines TRBV10-1 with TRBJ2-7; no definite D call. Input material: peripheral blood. The source is an adult man with Graves' ophthalmopathy. The CDR3 coding sequence is TGCGCCAGCAGTGCCGGACCAACCTACGAGCAGTACTTC. Translating it yields CASSAGPTYEQYF.